The 24 T cell receptor beta chains presented below share a single source sample, sequenced in a study of PD-1 blockade in mismatch repair-deficient tumors. Generated by immunoSEQ multiplex PCR, the TCRdb table keeps only in-frame clones and is missing some. The sample consists of about 100,000 clones, 82% of them appearing once. The sequencing here drew on peripheral blood, taken around 8 months after starting pembrolizumab. The source is an adult with mismatch repair-deficient cancer.

This chain connects TRBV10-3 to TRBJ2-2; TRBD2 might be the D (5 bases). The V end lost 10 bases, the J end lost 2 bases, and 23 bases lay between the germline ends. Germline V gene data show CDR1 as ENHRY and CDR2 as SYGVKD. The CDR3 contains 17 residues. The CDR3 region is CATTGWGDTKNTGELFF. CDR3 nucleotides: TGTGCCACTACTGGGTGGGGAGACACAAAAAACACCGGGGAGCTGTTTTTT.

The V call is TRBV2, the J call TRBJ2-1; 12 bases are shared with TRBD2. V was clipped by 10 bases and J by 4 bases; unmatched bases: 5. Per germline, CDR1 SNHLY and CDR2 FYNNEI. The CDR3 runs 14 residues. The CDR3 is CATRLAGEYNEQFF. The CDR3 DNA reads TGTGCCACGCGACTAGCGGGAGAGTACAATGAGCAGTTCTTC.

The V call is TRBV5-1, the J call TRBJ2-7; D is undetermined. This CDR3 region has 14 residues. The ends were cut back, 5 bases at V and 0 bases at J, with 12 bases in the middle. CDR1 is SGHRS and CDR2 is YFSETQ in the germline V gene. CDR3 DNA: TGCGCCAGCAGTCGGCAGACCTCCTCCTACGAGCAGTACTTC. Amino acids: CASSRQTSSYEQYF.

This chain uses TRBV5-4 with TRBJ2-3; D remains unclear. CDR1 is SGHNT and CDR2 is YYREEE in the germline V gene (reference sequence). Deletions cut 0 bases from V and 0 bases from J, with 8 bases between. The CDR3 consists of 15 residues. CDR3 sequence reads: CASSLVQTSTDTQYF. CDR3 nucleotide sequence: TGTGCCAGCAGCTTGGTCCAGACTAGCACAGATACGCAGTATTTT.

This chain uses TRBV4-2 with TRBJ2-6; D perhaps matches TRBD1 (6 bases). The CDR3 contains 16 residues. Trimming left V 1 base short and J 10 bases short, with 17 bases between. CDR1 and CDR2 from the germline V gene are LGHNA and YNFKEQ. CDR3 nucleotide sequence: TGTGCCAGCAGCCAAGTTGGCGGACAGCAAAAAAACGTCCTGACTTTC. Translated: CASSQVGGQQKNVLTF.

The chain combines TRBV21-1 with TRBJ1-1; the listed D gene, TRBD1, was not tested against the DNA. TRBV21-1 is annotated as a pseudogene. This CDR3 contains 17 residues. The CDR3 reads CASSKGGTGGVDTEAFF. The CDR3 DNA reads as TGTGCCAGCAGCAAAGGAGGGACAGGGGGCGTTGACACTGAAGCTTTCTTT.

V usage is TRBV7-2 and J usage is TRBJ1-1; no definite D call. CDR1 SGHTA and CDR2 FQGNSA come from the germline V gene. The CDR3 length is 13 residues. V gave up 5 bases and J gave up 8 bases, with 15 bases separating them. The CDR3 loop is CASSPGGAREAFF. In nucleotides, the CDR3 is TGTGCCAGCAGCCCGGGAGGAGCGCGCGAAGCTTTCTTT. The full variable domain, its missing parts supplied by reference TRBV7-2 and TRBJ1-1, is GAGVSQSPSNKVTEKGKDVELRCDPISGHTALYWYRQSLGQGLEFLIYFQGNSAPDKSGLPSDRFSAERTGGSVSTLTIQRTQQEDSAVYLCASSPGGAREAFFGQGTRLTVV.

The chain recombines TRBV11-2 with TRBJ2-7, with D tentatively TRBD1 (6 bases). Per the germline V gene, CDR1 is SGHAT and CDR2 is FQNNGV. With 6 bases removed from V and 3 bases from J, the gap between germline ends came to 9 bases. The CDR3 runs 12 residues. CDR3 nucleotide sequence: TGTGCCAGCAGAAGGGACAACTACGAGCAGTACTTC. As protein: CASRRDNYEQYF.

This chain uses TRBV18 with TRBJ2-3; 10 nucleotides match TRBD2. In germline, CDR1 is KGHSH, CDR2 LQKENI. The CDR3 is 19 residues long. V trimming: 4 bases; J trimming: 0 bases; junction bases outside the gene matches: 13. This CDR3 reads CASSLEGLATRRSTDTQYF. In DNA, the CDR3 is TGTGCCAGCTCACTAGAGGGACTAGCGACTAGACGTAGCACAGATACGCAGTATTTT.

This clone was counted a few times. The chain combines TRBV19 with TRBJ2-7; 9 bases match TRBD1. CDR1 and CDR2 (germline): LNHDA, SQIVND (reference sequence). The J segment lost 5 bases and the V segment lost 5 bases, leaving 4 bases of the junction unmatched. The CDR3 has 13 amino acids. The CDR3 sequence is CASSAWTGDEQYF. The DNA for the CDR3 is TGTGCCAGTAGTGCCTGGACAGGGGACGAGCAGTACTTC.

This clone was seen only a few times. The chain carries TRBV2 and TRBJ1-2; D call uncertain. Trimming removed 1 base at V and 8 bases at J, with 8 bases between. There are 12 residues in the CDR3. Germline V gene data show CDR1 as SNHLY and CDR2 as FYNNEI. The CDR3 nucleotides are TGTGCCAGCAGTGAAGGCCAGAGAGGCTACACCTTC. Protein: CASSEGQRGYTF.

This chain connects TRBV7-6 to TRBJ1-1, with D unresolved. V gave up 5 bases and J gave up 1 base, with 8 bases separating them. Germline assignment: CDR1 SGHVS and CDR2 FNYEAQ. This CDR3 comprises 13 residues. The CDR3 region is CASSLRRNTEAFF. CDR3 in DNA: TGTGCCAGCAGCCTCAGGAGGAACACTGAAGCTTTCTTT.

J is TRBJ2-2 and V is TRBV5-1; TRBD1 aligns across 10 bases. Germline-derived CDR1 and CDR2 are SGHRS and YFSETQ. V was clipped by 0 bases and J by 4 bases; unmatched bases: 0. The CDR3 sequence is 15 residues long. Here the CDR3 reads CASSLGDRGTGELFF. The DNA of the CDR3 is TGCGCCAGCAGCTTGGGGGACAGGGGCACCGGGGAGCTGTTTTTT.

This clone has only a few counts. The chain is built from TRBV6-5 and TRBJ1-2, with 7 bases identical to TRBD1. The V and J ends lost 6 bases and 6 bases, in that order; junction bases with no gene match: 7. CDR3 size: 13 residues. The germline CDR1 and CDR2 sequences are MNHEY and SVGAGI. CDR3 nucleotide sequence: TGTGCCAGCAGCCTCGACAGGGTGCATGGCTACACCTTC. Encoded protein: CASSLDRVHGYTF.

The gene calls are TRBV6-5 and TRBJ2-3; 9 bases match TRBD2. Per the germline V gene, CDR1 is MNHEY and CDR2 is SVGAGI. The CDR3 sequence is 15 residues long. The J segment lost 3 bases and the V segment lost 0 bases, leaving 1 base of the junction unmatched. The CDR3 bases are TGTGCCAGCAGTTACTCGGGACTAGCTACAGATACGCAGTATTTT. Translated, it gives CASSYSGLATDTQYF.

This clone appeared once. The V gene is TRBV7-8, the J gene TRBJ2-3, with 13 bases matching TRBD2. CDR3 length equals 18 residues. V was clipped by 5 bases and J by 3 bases; unmatched bases: 11. Germline-derived CDR1 and CDR2 are SGHVS and FQNEAQ. CDR3: CASSPITSGRAGTDTQYF. The CDR3 region has the DNA TGTGCCAGCAGCCCGATAACTAGCGGGAGGGCCGGGACAGATACGCAGTATTTT.

The chain recombines TRBV5-1 with TRBJ2-3; D might be TRBD1 (7 bases). V was clipped by 4 bases and J by 2 bases, with 17 bases between them. This CDR3 contains 16 residues. In germline, CDR1 is SGHRS, CDR2 YFSETQ. CDR3 region: CASSLDTGEATDTQYF. CDR3 nucleotides: TGCGCCAGCAGCCTAGATACAGGGGAGGCCACAGATACGCAGTATTTT.

The gene calls are TRBV6-1 and TRBJ2-7; D is unresolved. This CDR3 has 13 amino acids. V dropped 0 bases and J dropped 4 bases, with 7 bases sitting between them. From germline, CDR1 is MNHNS and CDR2 SASEGT. As DNA, the CDR3 is TGTGCCAGCAGTGAAGCTACCCGATACGAGCAGTACTTC. It translates to CASSEATRYEQYF.

This clone was counted only a few times. The chain links TRBV27 to TRBJ1-2; unclear D gene. Germline loops: CDR1 MNHEY, CDR2 SMNVEV (reference sequence). This CDR3 has 14 amino acids. The ends were cut back, 3 bases at V and 3 bases at J, with 11 bases in the middle. CDR3 coding DNA: TGTGCCAGCAGTTTTGGTCAAGGGCACTATGGCTACACCTTC. Encoded protein: CASSFGQGHYGYTF.

CDR3 DNA sequence: TGTGCCAGCAGCTTTGGTGAAAAACTGTTTTTT. This translates into CASSFGEKLFF. The chain joins TRBV5-6 to TRBJ1-4; the D is unclear. Trimming removed 2 bases at V and 7 bases at J, with 3 bases between. This CDR3 contains 11 residues. Germline CDR1 is SGHDT and CDR2 is YYEEEE. Complete variable domain (other parts from reference TRBV5-6 and TRBJ1-4): DAGVTQSPTHLIKTRGQQVTLRCSPKSGHDTVSWYQQALGQGPQFIFQYYEEEERQRGNFPDRFSGHQFPNYSSELNVNALLLGDSALYLCASSFGEKLFFGSGTQLSVL.

The chain couples TRBV6-4 to TRBJ2-1, with TRBD2 matching 8 bases. The CDR3 has 15 amino acids. V lost 5 bases to trimming and J lost 6 bases; unmatched junction nucleotides: 9. The germline gives CDR1 MRHNA, CDR2 SNTAGT. As DNA, the CDR3 is TGTGCCAGCAGTCCGGGGGGGCTCACTGTCAATGAGCAGTTCTTC. Its protein product is CASSPGGLTVNEQFF.

The chain joins TRBV14 to TRBJ1-2, with D perhaps matching TRBD1 (5 bases). The CDR3 consists of 14 residues. Germline V gene sequence: CDR1 SGHDN, CDR2 FVKESK. V was clipped by 0 bases and J by 7 bases, with 12 bases between them. The CDR3 sequence is CASSQDPWGTGYTF. CDR3 sequence (DNA): TGTGCCAGCAGCCAAGATCCTTGGGGGACTGGCTACACCTTC.

This chain links TRBV6-5 with TRBJ1-1; D gene ambiguous. The CDR3 consists of 15 residues. V was shortened by 2 bases and J by 0 bases, with 10 bases between the two germline ends. Germline CDR1 reads MNHEY; CDR2 reads SVGAGI. Here the CDR3 reads CASSYGLTVNTEAFF. The CDR3 DNA follows: TGTGCCAGCAGTTACGGCCTAACCGTGAACACTGAAGCTTTCTTT.

The rearrangement joins TRBV11-3 to TRBJ1-1; no definite D call. The CDR3 spans 14 residues. In germline, CDR1 is SGHNT, CDR2 YENEEA. V gave up 3 bases and J gave up 5 bases, with 13 bases separating them. The CDR3 DNA sequence: TGTGCCAGCAGCTTGGGTCCGGGAAGTACTGAAGCTTTCTTT. It encodes CASSLGPGSTEAFF.